This is a list of T cell receptor beta chains from one sample in a study of blood T cell repertoires in COVID-19. Only in-frame clones appear in the TCRdb table, and some are missing; sequencing was by immunoSEQ multiplex PCR. The data contain more than 200,000 clones, more than 70% of them seen just once; the ten biggest clones take up about 7.4%. The source material was peripheral blood. These receptors all come from a woman between 50 and 59 years old with acute or convalescent COVID-19. CDR3s include the opening cysteine and the closing phenylalanine or tryptophan. D genes are given only for firm matches. The size entry is marked missing in some rows and otherwise reads once, few, many or a size class.

d_call	clone_size	v_call	j_call	cdr3_aa	cdr3_nt
TRBD2	.	TRBV3-1/TRBV3-2	TRBJ2-3	CASSQGTAGEFYTQYF	TGTGCCAGCAGCCAAGGAACAGCGGGAGAATTTTATACGCAGTATTTT
TRBD1	.	TRBV5-1	TRBJ1-2	CASSLDRADDGYTF	TGCGCCAGCAGCCTGGACAGGGCCGACGATGGCTACACCTTC
TRBD1	.	TRBV5-1	TRBJ1-1	CASSLEGANTEAFF	TGCGCCAGCAGCTTGGAGGGGGCGAACACTGAAGCTTTCTTT
.	.	TRBV5-1	TRBJ2-2	CASRFSGGGEPGELFF	TGCGCCAGCAGGTTCTCCGGCGGAGGGGAACCCGGGGAGCTGTTTTTT
TRBD1	.	TRBV6-1	TRBJ2-1	CASSERGGLTYNEQFF	TGTGCCAGCAGTGAAAGAGGGGGCCTAACCTACAATGAGCAGTTCTTC
TRBD2	.	TRBV7-3	TRBJ2-3	CASSPRTSGRSTDTQYF	TGTGCCAGCAGCCCGCGGACTAGCGGACGTAGCACAGATACGCAGTATTTT
TRBD2	.	TRBV5-1	TRBJ2-3	CASSLAGGSTDTQYF	TGCGCCAGCAGCCTTGCGGGGGGGAGCACAGATACGCAGTATTTT
.	.	TRBV11-2	TRBJ2-1	CASREKSTSYNEQFF	TGTGCCAGCAGAGAGAAATCGACTAGCTACAATGAGCAGTTCTTC
.	.	TRBV5-1	TRBJ2-5	CASSRSPQETQYF	TGCGCGAGCAGTCGTAGTCCTCAAGAGACCCAGTACTTC
TRBD2	.	TRBV12-5	TRBJ2-5	CASGLAGLAGETQYF	TGTGCTAGTGGTTTGGCGGGACTAGCGGGAGAGACCCAGTACTTC
TRBD1	.	TRBV2	TRBJ1-3	CASSEGQGAWGNTIYF	TGTGCCAGCAGTGAAGGACAGGGGGCTTGGGGAAACACCATATATTTT
TRBD2	.	TRBV19	TRBJ2-6	CASKLDRDYHSGANVLTF	TGTGCCAGTAAATTGGACCGGGACTACCATTCTGGGGCCAACGTCCTGACTTTC
.	once	TRBV11-3	TRBJ2-5	CASSLLETQYF	TGTGCCAGCAGCCTCCTCGAGACCCAGTACTTC
TRBD2	.	TRBV7-2	TRBJ2-3	CASRPGGRTQYF	TGTGCCAGCAGGCCAGGCGGGAGGACGCAGTATTTT
TRBD1	.	TRBV11-1	TRBJ2-7	CASSYTGAYEQYF	TGTGCCAGCAGCTACACAGGGGCCTACGAGCAGTACTTC
.	.	TRBV6-5	TRBJ2-7	CASPGASGRSYEQYF	TGTGCCAGCCCAGGGGCTAGCGGCCGCTCCTACGAGCAGTACTTC
.	.	TRBV7-8	TRBJ2-2	CASRLRASSTGELFF	TGTGCCAGCAGGCTACGAGCGTCGAGCACCGGGGAGCTGTTTTTT
.	.	TRBV19	TRBJ2-3	CATSLRGTDTQYF	TGTGCCACCTCTTTGCGGGGTACAGATACGCAGTATTTT
TRBD1	.	TRBV19	TRBJ2-5	CASAPWTGGKETQYF	TGTGCCAGTGCTCCCTGGACAGGGGGCAAGGAGACCCAGTACTTC
.	.	TRBV19	TRBJ2-7	CASSIGRGGEQYF	TGTGCCAGTAGTATAGGCCGGGGAGGCGAGCAGTACTTC